The clone carrying this T cell receptor (beta chain) has just a few counts. The target antigen is unknown. CDR3 regions were amplified by Arm-PCR using iRepertoire HTBI primers to build TCR beta libraries. TCRdb called the multiplex PCR reads again in MiXCR, with one record for every CDR3 protein. The sample holds 350,000 to 450,000 distinct CDR3 sequences, under 25% seen once. Time point indicated: persistent/refractory GD, antithyroid drugs over 5 years with positive TRAb. With RNA extracted from PBMCs as input, the TCR library was made. This entry comes from a study of regulatory T cells in long-lasting Graves disease. Study-wide background: Over 5 years of antithyroid drugs plus positive TSH receptor antibodies defined persistent Graves' disease.

Study-level results: Persistent cases favored TRBV28, TRBJ1-2 and TRBJ2-5. New patients shared 966 public clonotypes, and persistent patients shared more, with approximately 2,500. Patients with persistent Graves' had lower TCR diversity than newly diagnosed patients.

The germline V gene has CDR1 MDHEN and CDR2 SYDVKM. V lost 5 bases and J lost 1, with 8 bases in between. CDR3 size: 13 residues. The sample here was peripheral blood mononuclear cells (PBMCs), taken when the disease was refractory, from a patient treated with antithyroid drugs. The receptor was derived from a female donor with Graves disease. The V and J genes are TRBV28 and TRBJ1-2; no clear D gene. The CDR3 reads CASSPTLNYGYTF. CDR3 DNA sequence: TGTGCCAGCAGTCCAACCCTTAACTATGGCTACACCTTC.